The T cell receptor beta chain under discussion was sequenced for a study of cytomegalovirus exposure and HLA in healthy donors. Concerning this clone: Its antigen is unidentified.

Study results and caveats: Most sequenced TCRs were rare (though some public TCRs occurred in many donors). Specificity for CMV antigens was confirmed in vitro for a few of the CMV-associated chains.

The study ran its PCR with 60 Vbeta and 13 Jbeta primers. Only in-frame clones appear in the TCRdb table, and some are missing; sequencing was by immunoSEQ multiplex PCR. The data hold 150,000 to 200,000 clones, with under 90% observed a single time. This CDR3 spans 13 amino acids. Deletions cut 5 bases from V and 8 bases from J, with 13 bases between. In germline, CDR1 is SEHNR, CDR2 FQNEAQ (reference sequence). This TCR was sampled from a boy younger than 10 in good health and CMV-seronegative. This chain links TRBV7-9 with TRBJ2-1; D is perhaps TRBD1 (6 bases). Sequenced: PBMCs. CDR3 loop: CASSPGVGYEQFF. Here the CDR3 DNA reads TGTGCCAGCAGCCCAGGGGTTGGATATGAGCAGTTCTTC.